What follows describes a single T cell receptor beta chain. This sample stems from a study of T cells in Graves' hyperthyroidism and ophthalmopathy. From RNA transcripts, TCR beta CDR3 regions were amplified. With the HTBI primer set, the TCR CDR3 went through a first round of RT-PCR. TCRdb re-analysed the multiplex PCR reads in MiXCR, keeping a single row per CDR3 protein. The sample lists fewer than 350,000 distinct CDR3 sequences, around a sixth occurring once. Losses at the gene ends were 6 bases for V and 0 bases for J; bases not matched to a gene: 6. This CDR3 is 16 amino acids long. Looked up from germline, CDR1 is SNHLY and CDR2 is FYNNEI.

This clonotype originated in a woman aged 45 to 65 with Graves' hyperthyroidism. Sample: blood. This chain connects TRBV2 to TRBJ1-3; TRBD1 aligns across 9 bases. In nucleotides, the CDR3 is TGTGCCAGCAGCCAACAGGGGGCCAGCTCTGGAAACACCATATATTTT. Encoded protein: CASSQQGASSGNTIYF.